The entry below describes one T cell receptor (beta chain). The germline V and J ends were trimmed by 2 bases and 3 bases, with 7 bases remaining between them. The CDR3 spans 13 residues. CDR1 is LGHDT, CDR2 YNNKEL, per germline (reference sequence). This sample's time point: sample taken at primary tumor resection. The sequenced material consisted of unsorted whole RNA from tumor, nontumor lung or frozen PBMC. TCR cDNA molecules each carried a unique molecular identifier. TCRdb itself ran the 5' RACE reads through MiXCR, one entry per CDR3 protein. The sample consists of 35,000 to 55,000 distinct CDR3 sequences, approximately 14% of them appearing once. These data are taken from a study of spatial heterogeneity in lung cancer.

The source material was PBMCs, sampled at surgery. The receptor was derived from a male donor with early-stage non-small cell lung cancer. The genes are TRBV3-1 and TRBJ1-1; unclear D gene. CDR3 sequence reads: CASSQFEDTEAFF. CDR3 sequence (DNA): TGTGCCAGCAGCCAATTCGAAGACACTGAAGCTTTCTTT.